The next 25 T cell receptor beta chains were all read from a single sample in a study of blood T cell repertoires in COVID-19. Method: immunoSEQ multiplex PCR; TCRdb's copy keeps in-frame clones and lacks some. The repertoire holds more than 300,000 clones, with more than 80% as singletons. Source material: peripheral blood. The receptors stem from a man aged 18 to 30 who had recovered from COVID-19.

The J gene is TRBJ2-1, the V gene TRBV11-2; D might be TRBD1 (7 bases). V gave up 8 bases and J gave up 8 bases, with 13 bases separating them. This CDR3 is 12 amino acids long. CDR1 is SGHAT and CDR2 is FQNNGV in the germline V gene. The CDR3 protein is CASSEGAYEQFF. In DNA form, the CDR3 reads TGTGCCAGCTCGGAGGGGGCCTATGAGCAGTTCTTC.

The genes are TRBV5-4 and TRBJ2-7; D perhaps matches TRBD2 (5 bases). Germline V gene lookup returns CDR1 SGHNT and CDR2 YYREEE (reference sequence). Trimming left V 6 bases short and J 0 bases short, with 10 bases between. The CDR3 sequence is 13 residues long. The CDR3 coding sequence is TGTGCCAGCACGAGGGAGAGCTCCTACGAGCAGTACTTC. As protein: CASTRESSYEQYF.

This chain links TRBV11-2 with TRBJ2-3; no firm D call. Germline V gene data show CDR1 as SGHAT and CDR2 as FQNNGV. This CDR3 spans 13 amino acids. The V gene lost 1 base and the J gene lost 2 bases, with 4 bases spanning the gap. CDR3 region: CASSLGLTDTQYF. DNA for the CDR3: TGTGCCAGCAGCTTAGGGCTCACAGATACGCAGTATTTT. Combining the CDR3 with reference TRBV11-2 and TRBJ2-3 gives the whole variable domain EAGVAQSPRYKIIEKRQSVAFWCNPISGHATLYWYQQILGQGPKLLIQFQNNGVVDDSQLPKDRFSAERLKGVDSTLKIQPAKLEDSAVYLCASSLGLTDTQYFGPGTRLTVL.

V and J are TRBV7-3 and TRBJ2-2; 8 positions match TRBD2. Germline values: CDR1 SGHTA, CDR2 FQGTGA. The CDR3 has 16 amino acids. Germline trimming cut 5 bases from V and 7 bases from J; bases unmatched to any gene: 12. CDR3 loop: CASSPAGLGAGGELFF. The DNA for the CDR3 is TGTGCCAGCAGCCCGGCGGGACTAGGAGCCGGCGGGGAGCTGTTTTTT.

The chain uses TRBV19 and TRBJ1-5, with 8 bases identical to TRBD1. The CDR3 extends over 15 amino acids. Germline V gene sequence: CDR1 LNHDA, CDR2 SQIVND (reference sequence). V was pared by 8 bases and J by 5 bases, with 11 bases of the junction left unmatched. The CDR3 DNA reads TGTGCCAGTGGTTTCCCGGACAGGGAACATCAGCCCCAGCATTTT. Protein: CASGFPDREHQPQHF.

The V and J genes are TRBV10-2 and TRBJ1-2, with D tentatively TRBD1 (5 bases). The CDR3 covers 13 residues. Germline V CDR1 and CDR2: WSHSY, SAAADI. Trimming removed 0 bases at V and 7 bases at J, with 9 bases between. The DNA of the CDR3 is TGCGCCAGCAGTGAGTCGAGGGACTCTGGCTACACCTTC. Protein product: CASSESRDSGYTF.

V gene TRBV18 combines with J gene TRBJ2-2; 8 nucleotides match TRBD1. The CDR3 runs to 14 residues. CDR1 KGHSH and CDR2 LQKENI come from the germline V gene. V lost 3 bases and J lost 6; bases outside the gene matches: 3. The CDR3 DNA reads TGTGCCAGCTCACCGCAGGGGGCGGCCGGGGAGCTGTTTTTT. This translates into CASSPQGAAGELFF.

This clone is a singleton in its sample. The rearrangement uses TRBV4-3 and TRBJ1-1; maybe TRBD1 (5 bases). Germline V gene data show CDR1 as LGHNA and CDR2 as YSLEER. This CDR3 has 14 amino acids. V shed 0 bases and J shed 5 bases, with 10 bases lying between them. DNA of the CDR3: TGCGCCAGCAGCCAAGACAGGGAGGCGACTGAAGCTTTCTTT. This sequence encodes CASSQDREATEAFF.

The chain carries TRBV4-1 and TRBJ2-7; 7 positions agree with TRBD2. The V gene's germline CDR1 is MGHRA and CDR2 YSYEKL. V shed 2 bases, J shed 6 bases, and the junction held 4 bases outside the gene matches. The CDR3 is 13 residues long. This CDR3 reads CASSQPLATEQYF. The CDR3 nucleotides read TGCGCCAGCAGCCAACCACTAGCGACCGAGCAGTACTTC.

This chain links TRBV6-5 with TRBJ1-2; D may be TRBD1 (6 bases). CDR1 and CDR2 (germline): MNHEY, SVGAGI. The germline V and J ends were trimmed by 2 bases and 4 bases, with 11 bases remaining between them. This CDR3 has 14 residues. The CDR3 loop is CASSYDGGLYGYTF. The CDR3 nucleotides are TGTGCCAGCAGTTACGATGGGGGCCTCTATGGCTACACCTTC.

The chain employs TRBV4-2 and TRBJ2-1; a weak D match, TRBD2 (5 bases). Per the germline V gene, CDR1 is LGHNA and CDR2 is YNFKEQ. The CDR3 contains 13 residues. The V end was cut by 3 bases, the J end by 5 bases, with 8 bases between. The CDR3 region has the DNA TGTGCCAGCAGCCAGGAGGCAAACAATGAGCAGTTCTTC. Translating gives CASSQEANNEQFF.

This chain uses TRBV6-1 with TRBJ2-2, with TRBD2 as a possible D gene (5 bases). CDR1 and CDR2 (germline): MNHNS, SASEGT. V lost 2 bases, J lost 0 bases, and 16 bases lay in between. This CDR3 is built from 18 residues. In nucleotides, the CDR3 is TGTGCCAGCAGTGAACGCCAAATAGGAGGAACGAACACCGGGGAGCTGTTTTTT. Its translation: CASSERQIGGTNTGELFF.

This clone was seen only a few times. The junction and the germline gene differ at one end; a read error may be behind it. The CDR3 DNA follows: TGTGCCAGCAGTGCTAGCAGTCAGCCCCAGCATTTT. Translated: CASSASSQPQHF. The J gene is TRBJ1-5, the V gene TRBV2, with D hard to call. The CDR3 has 12 residues. Per germline, CDR1 SNHLY and CDR2 FYNNEI.

The rearrangement joins TRBV6-2 or TRBV6-3 to TRBJ2-1; 8 bases align to TRBD1. The CDR3 sequence is 14 residues long. J was trimmed by 7 bases and V by 5 bases; bases with no gene match: 7. In germline, CDR1 is MNHEY, CDR2 SVGEGT. In DNA, the CDR3 is TGTGCCAGCAGTCGGACAGGGCGGTTGAATGAGCAGTTCTTC. Translating it yields CASSRTGRLNEQFF.

This chain connects TRBV19 to TRBJ2-1; 9 bases map to TRBD1. The CDR3 covers 14 residues. Germline lookup yields CDR1 LNHDA and CDR2 SQIVND (reference sequence). V lost 11 bases, J lost 6 bases, and 11 bases stayed unmatched. The CDR3 here is CAVSTGGAGNEQFF. The CDR3 nucleotides are TGTGCCGTATCAACAGGGGGCGCAGGCAATGAGCAGTTCTTC.

The chain links TRBV3-1 (or the pseudogene TRBV3-2) to TRBJ2-3; TRBD2 matches 9 bases. V lost 4 bases and J lost 7; bases outside the gene matches: 6. From germline, CDR1 is LGHDT and CDR2 YNNKEL (reference sequence). The CDR3 loop spans 14 amino acids. The CDR3 here is CASSPGTSSYTQYF. The CDR3 DNA sequence: TGTGCCAGCAGCCCAGGGACTAGCAGCTATACGCAGTATTTT.

J is TRBJ2-1 and V is TRBV7-9, with TRBD2 identical over 13 bases. The J segment lost 10 bases and the V segment lost 0 bases, leaving 9 bases of the junction unmatched. CDR1 and CDR2 (germline): SEHNR, FQNEAQ (reference sequence). This CDR3 has 17 amino acids. CDR3 DNA: TGTGCCAGCAGCTTAGCGCCGGAACTAGCGGGAGGGTGGGAGCAGTTCTTC. Protein product: CASSLAPELAGGWEQFF.

The chain links TRBV7-9 to TRBJ2-5; D might be TRBD2 (5 bases). CDR3 length equals 13 residues. Germline V gives CDR1 SEHNR, CDR2 FQNEAQ (reference sequence). V dropped 3 bases and J dropped 3 bases, with 8 bases sitting between them. The CDR3: CASSLTTEETQYF. The CDR3 region has the DNA TGTGCCAGCAGCTTGACTACAGAAGAGACCCAGTACTTC.

V and J are TRBV6-5 and TRBJ2-3; TRBD2 aligns across 8 bases. With 5 bases clipped from V and 6 bases from J, the junction kept 1 base outside the gene matches. This CDR3 spans 12 amino acids. Per the germline V gene, CDR1 is MNHEY and CDR2 is SVGAGI. For the CDR3, the DNA is TGTGCCAGCAGTCCTAGCGGGGATACGCAGTATTTT. Translation: CASSPSGDTQYF.

The chain links TRBV6-4 to TRBJ2-1, with D possibly matching TRBD1 (7 bases). Germline V lookup: CDR1 MRHNA, CDR2 SNTAGT. There are 13 residues in the CDR3. Trimming cost V 6 bases and J 6 bases, with 12 bases left between them. As DNA, the CDR3 is TGTGCCAGCAGCCGACAGGGAGGCAATGAGCAGTTCTTC. Its translation: CASSRQGGNEQFF.

This chain links TRBV6-6 with TRBJ2-5; 8 bases are a match to TRBD2. The CDR3 is 13 residues long. The germline CDR1 and CDR2 sequences are MNHNY and SVGAGI (reference sequence). V shed 4 bases and J 6 bases; nucleotides not matched to a gene: 4. CDR3 sequence reads: CASSSGGDKTQYF. Here the CDR3 DNA reads TGTGCCAGCAGTTCGGGAGGGGACAAGACCCAGTACTTC.

The chain recombines TRBV10-3 with TRBJ2-3; TRBD2 matches at 12 bases. CDR1 is ENHRY and CDR2 is SYGVKD in the germline V gene. This CDR3 is 15 amino acids long. The J segment lost 3 bases and the V segment lost 6 bases, leaving 4 bases of the junction unmatched. CDR3 in DNA: TGTGCCATCAGAGGACTAGCGGGATCGACAGATACGCAGTATTTT. Its translation is CAIRGLAGSTDTQYF.

The V gene is TRBV6-4, the J gene TRBJ2-1; no definite D call. The CDR3 is 12 amino acids. V dropped 4 bases and J dropped 5 bases, with 6 bases sitting between them. Germline V lookup: CDR1 MRHNA, CDR2 SNTAGT. The CDR3 protein is CASSGLNNEQFF. The CDR3 DNA sequence: TGTGCCAGCAGTGGACTGAACAATGAGCAGTTCTTC.

The V gene is TRBV4-1, the J gene TRBJ2-3; 8 bases line up with TRBD2. Germline lookup yields CDR1 MGHRA and CDR2 YSYEKL. The CDR3 is 15 amino acids. V dropped 3 bases and J dropped 1; count of bases not matched to a gene: 3. CDR3 residues: CASSQGRGGTDTQYF. In DNA, the CDR3 is TGCGCCAGCAGCCAGGGGCGGGGGGGCACAGATACGCAGTATTTT.

This chain uses TRBV4-3 with TRBJ2-7, with 11 bases aligning to TRBD2. The CDR3 spans 17 residues. Germline V gives CDR1 LGHNA, CDR2 YSLEER. V lost 0 bases and J lost 2; bases outside the gene matches: 6. The CDR3: CASSQDLLAGVAYEQYF. CDR3 DNA: TGCGCCAGCAGCCAAGACTTACTAGCGGGGGTCGCCTACGAGCAGTACTTC.